This entry lists 3 T cell receptor beta chains sequenced from one sample in a study of neurological immune-mediated disorders. One entry per CDR3 protein results from TCRdb running MiXCR on the 5' RACE reads. This sample has 95,000 to 150,000 distinct CDR3 sequences, with more than 2.5% found just once. The sequencing input was PBMCs. These receptors were taken from a woman aged 25 to 45 with multiple sclerosis.

This clonotype was recorded at least ten times. This chain links TRBV29-1 with TRBJ1-1; D unresolved. V was shortened by 7 bases and J by 5 bases, with 23 bases between the two germline ends. There are 15 residues in the CDR3. Germline CDR1 is SQVTM and CDR2 is ANQGSEA. CDR3 sequence: CSGTPLGRIGTEAFF. In nucleotides, the CDR3 is TGCAGCGGCACACCCCTCGGCAGGATAGGGACTGAAGCTTTCTTT.

This clonotype was observed at least ten times. The DNA for the CDR3 is TGCGCCAGCAGCTGGGGACAGGGGGGCCCCAATGAGCAGTTCTTC. Amino acids: CASSWGQGGPNEQFF. The genes are TRBV5-1 and TRBJ2-1, with TRBD1 matching over 11 bases. CDR1 SGHRS and CDR2 YFSETQ come from the germline V gene. Losses at the gene ends were 3 bases for V and 6 bases for J; bases not matched to a gene: 5. CDR3 length equals 15 residues.

This clonotype was recorded many times. The chain uses TRBV20-1 and TRBJ1-3, with D unclear. V lost 0 bases to trimming and J lost 2 bases, with 11 bases between them. The CDR3 is made up of 15 amino acids. The germline V gene has CDR1 DFQATT and CDR2 SNEGSKA (reference sequence). Here the CDR3 reads CSARDGSSPGNTIYF. The CDR3 bases are TGCAGTGCTAGAGATGGCTCCAGCCCTGGAAACACCATATATTTT.